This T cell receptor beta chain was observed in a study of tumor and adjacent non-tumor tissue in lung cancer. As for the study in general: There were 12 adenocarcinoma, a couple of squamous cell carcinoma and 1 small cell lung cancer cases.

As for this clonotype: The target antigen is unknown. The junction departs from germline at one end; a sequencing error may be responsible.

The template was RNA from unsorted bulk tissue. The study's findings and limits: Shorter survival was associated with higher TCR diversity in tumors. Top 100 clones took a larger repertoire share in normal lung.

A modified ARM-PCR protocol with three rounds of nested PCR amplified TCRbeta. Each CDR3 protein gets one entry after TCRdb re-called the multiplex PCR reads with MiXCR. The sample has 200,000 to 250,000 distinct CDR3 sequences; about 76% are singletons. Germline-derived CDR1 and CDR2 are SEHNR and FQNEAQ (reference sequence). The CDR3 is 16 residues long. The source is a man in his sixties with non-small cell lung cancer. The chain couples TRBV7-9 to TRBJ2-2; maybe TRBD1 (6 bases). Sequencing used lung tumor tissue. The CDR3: CASSLETGLNTGELFF. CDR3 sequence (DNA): TGTGCCAGCAGCTTAGAGACAGGACTGAACACCGGGGAGCTCTTTTTT.